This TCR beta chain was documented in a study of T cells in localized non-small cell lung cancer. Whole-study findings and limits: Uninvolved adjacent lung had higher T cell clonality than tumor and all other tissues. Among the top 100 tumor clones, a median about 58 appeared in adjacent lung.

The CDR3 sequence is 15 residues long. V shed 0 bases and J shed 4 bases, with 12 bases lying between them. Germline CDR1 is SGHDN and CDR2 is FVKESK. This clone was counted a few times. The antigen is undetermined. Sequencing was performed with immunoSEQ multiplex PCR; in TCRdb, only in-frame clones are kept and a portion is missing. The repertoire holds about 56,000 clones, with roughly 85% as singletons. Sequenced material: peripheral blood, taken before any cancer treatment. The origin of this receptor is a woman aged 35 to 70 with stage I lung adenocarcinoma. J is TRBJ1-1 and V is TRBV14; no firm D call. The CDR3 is CASSQDGSGLTEAFF. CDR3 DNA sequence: TGTGCCAGCAGCCAAGATGGGTCAGGACTCACTGAAGCTTTCTTT.